These 20 T cell receptor beta chains originate from one sample sequenced in a study of human T cells and chemical hapten exposure. The time point was: patch test 3, about 24 weeks after DPC sensitization. The sample's treatment: therapeutic diphenylcyclopropenone sensitization with weekly scalp DPC. TCRdb called the RACE reads again in MiXCR, with one record for every CDR3 protein. The sample includes about 30,000 distinct CDR3 sequences, 5.8% seen only once; the top ten take 5.6%. Sequenced here: whole blood, sampled in connection with sensitization to the hapten diphenylcyclopropenone (DPC). These receptors were collected from a man younger than 45 with alopecia areata. Some clones in this sample may be carry-over from other donors' samples.

This clonotype occurred many times. The chain joins TRBV7-6 to TRBJ2-5, with D unresolved. Germline lookup yields CDR1 SGHVS and CDR2 FNYEAQ. This CDR3 is 15 amino acids long. V lost 3 bases, J lost 5 bases, and 16 bases lay in between. CDR3 in amino acids: CASSFNSDVEETQYF. The CDR3 DNA reads TGTGCCAGCAGCTTTAACAGCGACGTCGAGGAGACCCAGTACTTC.

This clonotype was recorded many times. This chain links TRBV27 with TRBJ2-3; D call uncertain. CDR3 length: 13 residues. CDR1 is MNHEY and CDR2 is SMNVEV in the germline V gene (reference sequence). The V end lost 5 bases, the J end lost 5 bases, and 11 bases lay between the germline ends. CDR3 DNA: TGTGCCAGCAGTCCTCTTCCCGAAGATACGCAGTATTTT. Amino acids: CASSPLPEDTQYF.

There are many counts of this clonotype. The chain carries TRBV7-6 and TRBJ2-5, with D unresolved. Trimming took off 5 bases at V and 2 bases at J, with 12 bases between the two ends. CDR3 length: 14 residues. Germline lookup yields CDR1 SGHVS and CDR2 FNYEAQ. Here the CDR3 DNA reads TGTGCCAGCAGCCCCCCCTGGGGACAAGAGACCCAGTACTTC. This sequence encodes CASSPPWGQETQYF.

This clonotype has at least ten counts. The genes are TRBV12-3 or TRBV12-4 and TRBJ2-2; unclear D gene. The CDR3 spans 11 residues. V lost 6 bases to trimming and J lost 6 bases, with 5 bases between them. In DNA, the CDR3 is TGTGCCAGCAGCCTCCCCGGGGAGCTGTTTTTT. It translates to CASSLPGELFF.

This clonotype was counted many times. The chain employs TRBV12-3 or TRBV12-4 and TRBJ2-3, with TRBD2 as a possible D gene (6 bases). V was clipped by 3 bases and J by 6 bases, with 13 bases between them. The CDR3 sequence is 14 residues long. As DNA, the CDR3 is TGTGCCAGCAGTTTTGGGGGGAAGGAGGATACGCAGTATTTT. Protein product: CASSFGGKEDTQYF.

Ten or more counts support this clonotype. J is TRBJ2-1 and V is TRBV7-2; TRBD2 matches at 9 bases. In germline, CDR1 is SGHTA, CDR2 FQGNSA. J was trimmed by 4 bases and V by 4 bases; bases with no gene match: 11. CDR3 length equals 17 residues. The chain's CDR3 is CASSYSPPSGIYNEQFF. The DNA for the CDR3 is TGTGCCAGCAGCTATAGCCCCCCTAGCGGGATTTACAATGAGCAGTTCTTC.

There are many counts of this clonotype. This chain joins TRBV7-2 and TRBJ2-7; 7 positions agree with TRBD2. J lost 2 bases, V lost 5 bases, and 9 bases had no gene match. Germline V gives CDR1 SGHTA, CDR2 FQGNSA. The CDR3 is 15 amino acids. The CDR3 bases are TGTGCCAGCAGCCCCCGCGGACTAGGGACCTACGAGCAGTACTTC. As protein: CASSPRGLGTYEQYF.

The chain employs TRBV27 and TRBJ2-1; D call uncertain. Looked up from germline, CDR1 is MNHEY and CDR2 is SMNVEV (reference sequence). The CDR3 is 12 residues long. Trimming stripped 3 bases from V and 5 bases from J, with 5 bases between. CDR3 in DNA: TGTGCCAGCAGTTTTGGAGACAATGAGCAGTTCTTC. Translating gives CASSFGDNEQFF.

In its sample, this clonotype was seen many times. J is TRBJ2-1 and V is TRBV20-1; D perhaps matches TRBD2 (5 bases). Trimming left V 3 bases short and J 6 bases short, with 18 bases between. The CDR3 runs 15 residues. The V gene's germline CDR1 is DFQATT and CDR2 SNEGSKA (reference sequence). For the CDR3, the DNA is TGCAGTGCTAGGGGAGCGAGGGAAAGGTTCAATGAGCAGTTCTTC. Its translation: CSARGARERFNEQFF.

This clonotype came up many times. The chain joins TRBV24-1 to TRBJ2-3; D ambiguous. The V and J ends lost 4 bases and 2 bases respectively, with 9 bases between them. Germline CDR1 reads KGHDR; CDR2 reads SFDVKD. The CDR3 runs 14 residues. CDR3 loop: CATSETENTDTQYF. CDR3 nucleotide sequence: TGTGCCACCAGTGAAACAGAAAACACAGATACGCAGTATTTT.

This clonotype was counted at least ten times. The chain links TRBV19 to TRBJ2-3; TRBD2 matches at 12 bases. The CDR3 has 17 residues. The germline CDR1 and CDR2 sequences are LNHDA and SQIVND (reference sequence). V dropped 3 bases and J dropped 4; count of bases not matched to a gene: 8. CDR3 region: CASSIGTSGLVADTQYF. As DNA, the CDR3 is TGTGCCAGTAGTATCGGGACTAGCGGGTTAGTGGCAGATACGCAGTATTTT.

This clonotype was observed many times. This chain connects TRBV7-9 to TRBJ2-3; D gene ambiguous. Deletions cut 2 bases from V and 2 bases from J, with 5 bases between. Germline loops: CDR1 SEHNR, CDR2 FQNEAQ (reference sequence). CDR3 size: 13 residues. CDR3 residues: CASSLPNTDTQYF. In nucleotides, the CDR3 is TGTGCCAGCAGCTTACCAAACACAGATACGCAGTATTTT.

This clonotype was picked up many times. V is TRBV2 and J is TRBJ1-5; possible D gene TRBD1, 6 bases. Germline values: CDR1 SNHLY, CDR2 FYNNEI. The CDR3 extends over 14 amino acids. Between the trimmed V and J ends, which lost 6 bases and 6 bases, there was a span of 15 bases. The CDR3 coding sequence is TGTGCCAGCAGGAGGGGGGCAGGTGGTCAGCCCCAGCATTTT. It encodes CASRRGAGGQPQHF. The full variable domain, its missing parts supplied by reference TRBV2 and TRBJ1-5, is EPEVTQTPSHQVTQMGQEVILRCVPISNHLYFYWYRQILGQKVEFLVSFYNNEISEKSEIFDDQFSVERPDGSNFTLKIRSTKLEDSAMYFCASRRGAGGQPQHFGDGTRLSIL.

This clonotype was detected many times. The CDR3 spells CSIGQGLNYGYTF. The CDR3 DNA follows: TGCAGCATCGGACAGGGGCTTAACTATGGCTACACCTTC. This sequence joins TRBV29-1 and TRBJ1-2; the match to TRBD1 covers 9 bases. The CDR3 is 13 amino acids. The V and J ends lost 8 bases and 1 base, in that order; junction bases with no gene match: 5. Germline CDR1 and CDR2: SQVTM and ANQGSEA.

This clonotype was detected a few times. The chain couples TRBV28 to TRBJ2-1; D may be TRBD2 (6 bases). The CDR3 is 14 amino acids. Germline loops: CDR1 MDHEN, CDR2 SYDVKM. Trimming removed 7 bases at V and 10 bases at J, with 20 bases between. The CDR3 DNA reads as TGTGCCAGCATGAGGTCCCCCGGGGGAGTGGAGCAGTTCTTC. This codes for CASMRSPGGVEQFF. Combining the CDR3 with reference TRBV28 and TRBJ2-1 gives the whole variable domain DVKVTQSSRYLVKRTGEKVFLECVQDMDHENMFWYRQDPGLGLRLIYFSYDVKMKEKGDIPEGYSVSREKKERFSLILESASTNQTSMYLCASMRSPGGVEQFFGPGTRLTVL.

This clonotype has at least ten counts. The chain recombines TRBV12-3 or TRBV12-4 with TRBJ1-6; D uncertain. Trimming cost V 5 bases and J 9 bases, with 8 bases left between them. The CDR3 runs to 12 residues. CDR3 residues: CASSRGGSPLHF. CDR3 bases: TGTGCCAGCAGTCGAGGTGGTTCACCCCTCCACTTT.

By share of the sample, this clonotype is medium-sized. The genes are TRBV20-1 and TRBJ2-3; possibly TRBD2 for D (6 bases). CDR3 size: 12 residues. Deletions cut 3 bases from V and 6 bases from J, with 10 bases between. Per germline, CDR1 DFQATT and CDR2 SNEGSKA (reference sequence). CDR3 residues: CSASGSADTQYF. DNA of the CDR3: TGCAGTGCTAGCGGGAGTGCGGATACGCAGTATTTT.

This clonotype was seen once. The gene calls are TRBV7-3 and TRBJ2-3; D is unclear. The ends were cut back, 6 bases at V and 2 bases at J, with 12 bases in the middle. The CDR3 spans 14 residues. CDR1 SGHTA and CDR2 FQGTGA come from the germline V gene. The CDR3 protein is CASRDGASTDTQYF. In DNA form, the CDR3 reads TGTGCCAGCAGGGACGGTGCATCCACAGATACGCAGTATTTT. The full variable domain, its missing parts supplied by reference TRBV7-3 and TRBJ2-3, is GAGVSQTPSNKVTEKGKYVELRCDPISGHTALYWYRQSLGQGPEFLIYFQGTGAADDSGLPNDRFFAVRPEGSVSTLKIQRTERGDSAVYLCASRDGASTDTQYFGPGTRLTVL.

This clonotype was counted at least ten times. The chain has TRBV6-5 and TRBJ2-7, with unresolved D. The ends were cut back, 5 bases at V and 3 bases at J, with 14 bases in the middle. The CDR3 covers 14 residues. Germline assignment: CDR1 MNHEY and CDR2 SVGAGI. CDR3 sequence: CASSATLMNYEQYF. The CDR3 DNA follows: TGTGCCAGCAGTGCTACCCTGATGAACTACGAGCAGTACTTC.

This clonotype ranks as large (0.1 to 1%). This rearrangement joins TRBV12-3 or TRBV12-4 to TRBJ2-5; no clear D gene. V lost 1 base and J 0 bases, leaving 6 bases between the germline ends. This CDR3 spans 14 amino acids. The CDR3 coding sequence is TGTGCCAGCAGTTTAGACGGGCACCAAGAGACCCAGTACTTC. Translating it yields CASSLDGHQETQYF.